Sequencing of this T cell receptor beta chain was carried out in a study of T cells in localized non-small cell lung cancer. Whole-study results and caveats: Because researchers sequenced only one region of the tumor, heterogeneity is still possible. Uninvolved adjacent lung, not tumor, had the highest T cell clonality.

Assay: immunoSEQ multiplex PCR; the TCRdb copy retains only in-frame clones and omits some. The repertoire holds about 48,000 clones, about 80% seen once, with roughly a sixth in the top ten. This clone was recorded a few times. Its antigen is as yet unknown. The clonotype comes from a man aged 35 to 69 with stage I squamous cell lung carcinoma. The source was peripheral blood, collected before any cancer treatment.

DNA of the CDR3: TGTGCCAGCAGCTTGGGGCGCAATGAGCAGTTCTTC. This encodes CASSLGRNEQFF. The rearrangement uses TRBV5-5 and TRBJ2-1; D is ambiguous. CDR1 is SGHKS, CDR2 YYEKEE, per germline (reference sequence). The CDR3 loop spans 12 amino acids. The V end lost 0 bases, the J end lost 6 bases, and 4 bases lay between the germline ends.